The clone carrying this T cell receptor delta chain turned up a few times. These data are taken from a study of gamma-delta T cells after stem cell transplantation. TCRdb reanalysed the RT-PCR reads with CATT. The sample has around 13,000 delta-chain clones, roughly 34% seen once. This CDR3 contains 16 residues. V lost 0 bases and J 8 bases, leaving 23 bases between the germline ends. Germline V gives CDR1 NSMFDY, CDR2 ISSIKDK. This sequence was found in a human donor. It is not recorded whose cells these are; they may come from a transplant donor. Material for sequencing was gamma-delta T cells. The chain is built from TRAV29/DV5 and TRDJ1; D perhaps matches TRDD3 (5 bases). CDR3 sequence: CAASVGEPAVVRKLIF. In DNA form, the CDR3 reads TGTGCAGCAAGCGTAGGGGAGCCGGCCGTAGTAAGAAAACTCATCTTT.